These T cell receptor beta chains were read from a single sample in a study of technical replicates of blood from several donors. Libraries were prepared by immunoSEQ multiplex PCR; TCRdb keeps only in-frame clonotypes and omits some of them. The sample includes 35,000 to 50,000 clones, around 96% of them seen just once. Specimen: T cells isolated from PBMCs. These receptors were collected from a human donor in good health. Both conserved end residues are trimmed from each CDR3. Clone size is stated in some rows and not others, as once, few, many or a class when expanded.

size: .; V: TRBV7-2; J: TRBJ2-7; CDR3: ASSQGGHLYEQY
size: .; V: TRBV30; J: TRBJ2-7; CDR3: AWSNTISYEQY
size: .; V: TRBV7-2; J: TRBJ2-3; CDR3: ASSSYSTDTQY
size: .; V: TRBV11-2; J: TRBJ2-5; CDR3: ASSPILKEERETQY
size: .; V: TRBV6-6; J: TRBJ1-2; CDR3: ASSYSWTGQGGGYT
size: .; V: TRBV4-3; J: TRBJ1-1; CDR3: ASSQYRGSRTEAF
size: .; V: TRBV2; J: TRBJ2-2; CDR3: ATPRQGPGGELF
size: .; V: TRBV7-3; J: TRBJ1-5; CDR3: ASSLGTVPNQPQH
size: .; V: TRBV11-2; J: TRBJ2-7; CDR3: ASSSGSIFEQY
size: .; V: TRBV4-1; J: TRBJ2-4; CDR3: ASSLTGGVPVIQY
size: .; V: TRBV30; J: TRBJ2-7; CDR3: AWSLRKTVGWYEQY
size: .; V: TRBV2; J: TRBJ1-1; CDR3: ASSTDSINTEAF
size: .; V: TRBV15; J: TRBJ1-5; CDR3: ATNRQSMGQPQH
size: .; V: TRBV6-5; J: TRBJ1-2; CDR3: ASTEQGWGYT
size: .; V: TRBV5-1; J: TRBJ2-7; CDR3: ASRSTGGSDEQY
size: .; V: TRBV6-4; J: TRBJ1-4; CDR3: ASSDSGGTGVEKLF
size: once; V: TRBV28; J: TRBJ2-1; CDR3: ASSLQLYNEQF
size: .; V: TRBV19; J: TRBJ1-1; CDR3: ASSITVGTEAF
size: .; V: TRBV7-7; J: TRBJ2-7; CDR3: ASSPQGLAYEQY
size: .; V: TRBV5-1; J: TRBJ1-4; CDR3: ASSLDVGHPNEKLF
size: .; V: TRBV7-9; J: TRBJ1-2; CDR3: ASRRTGVYGYT
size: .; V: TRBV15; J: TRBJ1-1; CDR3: ATGGLGTEAF
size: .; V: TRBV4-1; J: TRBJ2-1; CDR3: ASSQTGQGYYEQF
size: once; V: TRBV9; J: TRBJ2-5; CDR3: ASSPRLAGVEEETQY
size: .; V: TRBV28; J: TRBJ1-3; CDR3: ASSLGAGGFSGNTIY
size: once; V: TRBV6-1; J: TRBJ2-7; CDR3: ASSNRVTYEQY
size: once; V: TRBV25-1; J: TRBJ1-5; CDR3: ASSEGGGNQPQH
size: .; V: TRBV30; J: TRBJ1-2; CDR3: AWGHYGYT
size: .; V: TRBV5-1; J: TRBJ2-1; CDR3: ASSLEPGQGSYNEQF
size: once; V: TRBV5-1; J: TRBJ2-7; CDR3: ASSDGQGIPYEQY
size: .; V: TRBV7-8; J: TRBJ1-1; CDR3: ASSSRYRALGAEAF
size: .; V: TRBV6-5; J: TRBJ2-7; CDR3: ASSFESFAGSYEQY
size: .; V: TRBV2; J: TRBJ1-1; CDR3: ANLQGSEAF